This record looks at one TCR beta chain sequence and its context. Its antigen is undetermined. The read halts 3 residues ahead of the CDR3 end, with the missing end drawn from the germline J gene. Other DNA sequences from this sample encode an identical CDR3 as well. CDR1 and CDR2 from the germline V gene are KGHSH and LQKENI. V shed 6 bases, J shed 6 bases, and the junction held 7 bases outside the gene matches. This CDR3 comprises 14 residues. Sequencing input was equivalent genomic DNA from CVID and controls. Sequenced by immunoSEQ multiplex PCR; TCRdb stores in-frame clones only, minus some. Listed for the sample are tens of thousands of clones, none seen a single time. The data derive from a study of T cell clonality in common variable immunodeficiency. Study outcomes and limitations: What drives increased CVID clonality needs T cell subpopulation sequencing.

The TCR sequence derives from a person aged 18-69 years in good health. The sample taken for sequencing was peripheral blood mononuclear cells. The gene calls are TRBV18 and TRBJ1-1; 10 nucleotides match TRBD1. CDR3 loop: CASSPDRGRAEAFF. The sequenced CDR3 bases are TGTGCCAGCTCGCCCGACAGGGGGCGAGCTGAA.